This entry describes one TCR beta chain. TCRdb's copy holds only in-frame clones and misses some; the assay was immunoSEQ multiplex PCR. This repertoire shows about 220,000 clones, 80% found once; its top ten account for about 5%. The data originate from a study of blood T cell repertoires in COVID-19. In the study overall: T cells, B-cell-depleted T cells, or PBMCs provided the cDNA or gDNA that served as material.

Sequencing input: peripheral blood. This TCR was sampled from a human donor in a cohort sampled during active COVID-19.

The CDR3 region is CSVETWWGPGGLNTEAFF. Written as DNA, the CDR3 is TGCAGCGTTGAAACGTGGTGGGGGCCAGGGGGCTTGAACACTGAAGCTTTCTTT. V is TRBV29-1 and J is TRBJ1-1, with 8 bases matching TRBD1. The V gene end was trimmed by 2 bases and the J gene end by 0 bases; junction bases not matched to a gene: 14. The CDR3 spans 18 residues. CDR1 and CDR2 (germline): SQVTM, ANQGSEA.